This paragraph covers one T cell receptor (beta chain) sequence. The data are from a study of blood T cells in healthy people across ages. Together with a sample-barcoded 5' primer, a J-beta primer mix was included in a second PCR lasting 7 to 11 cycles. TCRdb re-called the 5' RACE reads with MiXCR, one entry per CDR3 protein. The sample includes roughly 730,000 distinct CDR3 sequences, around three fifths of them seen just once. The germline V gene has CDR1 SQVTM and CDR2 ANQGSEA. Trimming at V came to 6 bases and at J to 3 bases, leaving 8 bases not matched to a gene. The CDR3 runs 14 residues. This TCR came from a man in his forties in good health. The sample taken for sequencing was blood. This chain uses TRBV29-1 with TRBJ2-1; 7 bases are a match to TRBD1. The CDR3 DNA reads TGCAGCGTCGCCGGGACAGAGAACTACAATGAGCAGTTCTTC. It yields the protein CSVAGTENYNEQFF.